These T cell receptor beta chains were read from a single sample in a study of Ad26.COV2.S vaccination and SARS-CoV-2 variants. Assay used: immunoSEQ multiplex PCR; TCRdb lists only in-frame clones, some missing. The sample holds around 380,000 clones, roughly nine tenths seen once. The specimen was peripheral blood, collected in a trial of Ad26.COV2.S vaccine versus placebo. Receptor source: a person between 18 and 65 years old who received the Ad26.COV2.S COVID-19 vaccine or a placebo. Each CDR3 is given with its conserved first and last residue. A D gene is named only where the DNA matches it firmly. Rows may omit the clone size; those that give it use once, few, many or a size class.

CDR3nt | CDR3aa | len | abundance | j_gene | v_gene | d_gene
TGTGCCAGCAGCTTGTCGGGCGGGGGGTCTGGAAACACCATATATTTT | CASSLSGGGSGNTIYF | 16 | NA | TRBJ1-3 | TRBV5-4 | NA
TGTGCCAGCAGCTTAGATCCCGGGGGGGGCAATGAGCAGTTCTTC | CASSLDPGGGNEQFF | 15 | NA | TRBJ2-1 | TRBV7-2 | TRBD2
TGTGCCAGCAGCCTCCCCCTTCAGAACCGGGGGGAAAAACTGTTTTTT | CASSLPLQNRGEKLFF | 16 | NA | TRBJ1-4 | TRBV7-9 | NA
TGTGCCAGCAGCTTAGGGGTCAATCAGCCCCAGCATTTT | CASSLGVNQPQHF | 13 | NA | TRBJ1-5 | TRBV7-2 | NA
TGCGCCAGCAGCCAAGACCGGGACAGCTCCTACAATGAGCAGTTCTTC | CASSQDRDSSYNEQFF | 16 | NA | TRBJ2-1 | TRBV4-1 | TRBD1
TGTGCCAGCAGCCCAAGTGGGGCGAATGAGCAGTTCTTC | CASSPSGANEQFF | 13 | NA | TRBJ2-1 | TRBV6-2/TRBV6-3 | NA
TGTGCCAGCTCACCACCCCCCGAGCATTCGGAAAAACTGTTTTTT | CASSPPPEHSEKLFF | 15 | NA | TRBJ1-4 | TRBV18 | NA
TGTGCCAGCAGCCAAGATCTAGCTCACGGCTACACCTTC | CASSQDLAHGYTF | 13 | NA | TRBJ1-2 | TRBV3-1/TRBV3-2 | NA
TGCGCCAGCAGCCCCGGACAGCCTTTTAATGAAAAACTGTTTTTT | CASSPGQPFNEKLFF | 15 | NA | TRBJ1-4 | TRBV5-1 | NA
TGTGCCAGCAGCTCTCGGGGACAGGGCTTTTCCTACGAGCAGTACTTC | CASSSRGQGFSYEQYF | 16 | NA | TRBJ2-7 | TRBV5-4 | TRBD1
TGTGCCAGCAGCTTGGGGGTAATGCATAATTCACCCCTCCACTTT | CASSLGVMHNSPLHF | 15 | NA | TRBJ1-6 | TRBV7-2 | NA
TGTGCCTGGAGTACACCGACAGGGGCGGGAGCTTTCTTT | CAWSTPTGAGAFF | 13 | NA | TRBJ1-1 | TRBV30 | TRBD1
TGTGCCAGCAGCCAAGGCTACTTGAACACTGAAGCTTTCTTT | CASSQGYLNTEAFF | 14 | once | TRBJ1-1 | TRBV3-1/TRBV3-2 | NA
TGTGCCAGCAGTTTATCCCAGGGGGAGACCCAGTACTTC | CASSLSQGETQYF | 13 | NA | TRBJ2-5 | TRBV12-3/TRBV12-4 | NA
TGTGCCAGCAGCGTAGCTGAGTGGGGAGATACGCAGTATTTT | CASSVAEWGDTQYF | 14 | NA | TRBJ2-3 | TRBV9 | NA
TGTGCCAGCAGCATAAGACTAGCGGGGACGAGGGAGACCCAGTACTTC | CASSIRLAGTRETQYF | 16 | NA | TRBJ2-5 | TRBV7-2 | TRBD2
TGTGCCAGCAGCCAAGATAGGTGGGGGCAACCCAACACCGGGGAGCTGTTTTTT | CASSQDRWGQPNTGELFF | 18 | NA | TRBJ2-2 | TRBV3-1/TRBV3-2 | NA
TGTGCCAGCAGCCAAGAGGGCGGACTGAGCTCCTACAATGAGCAGTTCTTC | CASSQEGGLSSYNEQFF | 17 | NA | TRBJ2-1 | TRBV3-1/TRBV3-2 | NA
TGTGCCAGCACCCAACGGACAGATCTGAATTCACCCCTCCACTTT | CASTQRTDLNSPLHF | 15 | few | TRBJ1-6 | TRBV7-2 | NA
TGTGCCAGCAGCCTTTTCGCGGGGCCTTCCTACGAGCAGTACTTC | CASSLFAGPSYEQYF | 15 | NA | TRBJ2-7 | TRBV7-6 | NA
TGTGCCACGTCGACTAGCGGGGGTTTTCCTAGCTCCTACAATGAGCAGTTCTTC | CATSTSGGFPSSYNEQFF | 18 | NA | TRBJ2-1 | TRBV15 | TRBD2
TGTGCCAGCAGCTTAAGGACAGGGTTACTAAACACTGAAGCTTTCTTT | CASSLRTGLLNTEAFF | 16 | NA | TRBJ1-1 | TRBV5-6 | TRBD1
TGTGCCAGCACCTCCCGGGCCTACGAGCAGTACTTC | CASTSRAYEQYF | 12 | NA | TRBJ2-7 | TRBV2 | NA
TGTGCCAGCAGTTACTCTTCGTCCGGGGGGACTGAAAAACTGTTTTTT | CASSYSSSGGTEKLFF | 16 | NA | TRBJ1-4 | TRBV6-5 | NA
TGCGCCAGCAGCCAAACCGGGACAGGGGCCTACGAGCAGTACTTC | CASSQTGTGAYEQYF | 15 | NA | TRBJ2-7 | TRBV4-3 | TRBD1
TGTGCCACCAGCGGCCAGACAGGGGGCGGAGAGACCCAGTACTTC | CATSGQTGGGETQYF | 15 | NA | TRBJ2-5 | TRBV15 | TRBD1
TGTGCCAGCAGCTACACCGACATCCCGAGCTCTGGGGCCAACGTCCTGACTTTC | CASSYTDIPSSGANVLTF | 18 | NA | TRBJ2-6 | TRBV9 | NA
TGTGCCAGCAGCTTTGGGAGAATCTCTGGAAACACCATATATTTT | CASSFGRISGNTIYF | 15 | NA | TRBJ1-3 | TRBV7-2 | NA
TGCGCCAGCAGCCAAGATCCCCCCAGGGGGAGAACAGATACGCAGTATTTT | CASSQDPPRGRTDTQYF | 17 | NA | TRBJ2-3 | TRBV4-1 | TRBD1
TGCATTGCGGACGGAACCTACGAGCAGTACTTC | CIADGTYEQYF | 11 | NA | TRBJ2-7 | TRBV20-1 | NA
TGCGCCAGCAGCCAAGATCGGGGGACGGATGAAAAACTGTTTTTT | CASSQDRGTDEKLFF | 15 | NA | TRBJ1-4 | TRBV4-1 | NA
TGCGCCAGCACCGGGACAGGTCTCGTGTACGGGGAGCTGTTTTTT | CASTGTGLVYGELFF | 15 | NA | TRBJ2-2 | TRBV5-1 | TRBD1
TGCAGCGTTGATGGTTTGGCCGGGGAGCTGTTTTTT | CSVDGLAGELFF | 12 | NA | TRBJ2-2 | TRBV29-1 | NA
TGTGCCAGCAGTTACGCTAGGACAGGCGGGGGAAACACCATATATTTT | CASSYARTGGGNTIYF | 16 | NA | TRBJ1-3 | TRBV6-5 | TRBD1
TGTGCCAGCAGCTTGGGACAGAACTACGAGCAGTACTTC | CASSLGQNYEQYF | 13 | NA | TRBJ2-7 | TRBV7-8 | TRBD1
TGTGCCAGCACCGCAGGGGGCGGGGGTTACGAGCAGTACTTC | CASTAGGGGYEQYF | 14 | NA | TRBJ2-7 | TRBV27 | NA
TGCGCCAGCAGCCTAGGGACAGGGGAATTGAACACTGAAGCTTTCTTT | CASSLGTGELNTEAFF | 16 | NA | TRBJ1-1 | TRBV4-1 | TRBD1
TGTGCCAGCAGCTCCCGTGACGCCTTCACCGGGACACATCTATCGGGCTACACCTTC | CASSSRDAFTGTHLSGYTF | 19 | NA | TRBJ1-2 | TRBV7-8 | NA
TGTGCCAGTAGAGATAATAGCAATCAGCCCCAGCATTTT | CASRDNSNQPQHF | 13 | few | TRBJ1-5 | TRBV19 | NA
TGTGCCAGCAGTCGAGAGGGGAGTGAGCAGTTCTTC | CASSREGSEQFF | 12 | NA | TRBJ2-1 | TRBV7-9 | NA
TGTGCCAGCAGTGAATCTATCTTCCAAGAGACCCAGTACTTC | CASSESIFQETQYF | 14 | NA | TRBJ2-5 | TRBV25-1 | NA
TGTGCCAGCAGCTTGGATCCGCTGGAGACCCAGTACTTC | CASSLDPLETQYF | 13 | NA | TRBJ2-5 | TRBV5-5 | NA
TGTGCCAGCAGCCAAGCAGGGAATCAGCCCCAGCATTTT | CASSQAGNQPQHF | 13 | NA | TRBJ1-5 | TRBV3-1/TRBV3-2 | NA
TGTGCCAGCAGCTTAGCGTGGAACACTGAAGCTTTCTTT | CASSLAWNTEAFF | 13 | NA | TRBJ1-1 | TRBV7-6 | NA
TGTGCCAGCAGCCTGGCCGGGCCCACGCGGGGCTACACCTTC | CASSLAGPTRGYTF | 14 | NA | TRBJ1-2 | TRBV3-1/TRBV3-2 | NA
TGTGCCAGCAGTCCAATCCTTTCAGGGAAGGATACGCAGTATTTT | CASSPILSGKDTQYF | 15 | NA | TRBJ2-3 | TRBV6-2/TRBV6-3 | NA
TGCGCCAGCACCCAATCGACAGGTATGCAAGAGACCCAGTACTTC | CASTQSTGMQETQYF | 15 | NA | TRBJ2-5 | TRBV5-1 | NA
TGTGCCAGCACCCACCAGGGCGGACAATTAGATGGCTACACCTTC | CASTHQGGQLDGYTF | 15 | once | TRBJ1-2 | TRBV6-5 | NA
TGTGCCAGCTCACCCCTGGGGCCCCAATCCTCTGGAAACACCATATATTTT | CASSPLGPQSSGNTIYF | 17 | NA | TRBJ1-3 | TRBV18 | NA
TGCGCCAGCAGCGTCGGGGGCAACTCCTACGAGCAGTACTTC | CASSVGGNSYEQYF | 14 | NA | TRBJ2-7 | TRBV10-1 | NA
TGTGCCAGCAGCCAACTCGGGACTAGCGGGTCCCGTCAAGAGACCCAGTACTTC | CASSQLGTSGSRQETQYF | 18 | NA | TRBJ2-5 | TRBV14 | TRBD2
TGTGCCAGCAGCTTGCTGGGACAGGGCTCCTACGAGCAGTACTTC | CASSLLGQGSYEQYF | 15 | NA | TRBJ2-7 | TRBV5-4 | TRBD1
TGTGCCAGCAGCGTATCCGGAGCCCTACACAATGAGCAGTTCTTC | CASSVSGALHNEQFF | 15 | NA | TRBJ2-1 | TRBV9 | NA
TGTGCCAGCAGCTTCCGTCGGGGGGGCGGTGGGGAGACCCAGTACTTC | CASSFRRGGGGETQYF | 16 | NA | TRBJ2-5 | TRBV5-4 | TRBD2